This passage covers 6 T cell receptor beta chains from one sample sequenced in a study of metastatic and nonmetastatic thyroid tumors. Treatment of any kind had been given to no patient before thyroid surgery. TCRdb re-called the PCR reads through MiXCR. The sample lists approximately 6,300 clones, approximately 33% occurring once. Material: adjacent normal tissue. These receptors came from a male donor with papillary thyroid cancer or a benign thyroid nodule (not recorded which). Some clones in this sample may be carry-over from other donors' samples.

This chain connects TRBV20-1 to TRBJ1-2; D unclear. This CDR3 has 16 amino acids. V was clipped by 1 base and J by 11 bases, with 26 bases between them. Germline CDR1 and CDR2: DFQATT and SNEGSKA (reference sequence). The CDR3 here is CSARGARKVGFSGYTF. The CDR3 bases are TGCAGTGCTAGAGGGGCTCGGAAAGTAGGTTTTAGTGGATACACCTTC.

This clone is deemed medium-sized (0.01 to 0.1%). The chain combines TRBV7-3 with TRBJ2-1, with D perhaps TRBD2 (6 bases). This CDR3 is 19 amino acids long. V lost 0 bases and J lost 5, with 23 bases in between. CDR1 SGHTA and CDR2 FQGTGA come from the germline V gene. In DNA, the CDR3 is TGTGCCAGCAGCTTAACGGAGGGCAGTCGCGACCGATATAACAATGAGCAGTTCTTC. Translated: CASSLTEGSRDRYNNEQFF.

The sample holds one count of this clone. This rearrangement joins TRBV20-1 to TRBJ2-1, with 7 bases matching TRBD2. This CDR3 is 15 amino acids long. V dropped 3 bases and J dropped 7; count of bases not matched to a gene: 12. Germline loops: CDR1 DFQATT, CDR2 SNEGSKA (reference sequence). Here the CDR3 DNA reads TGCAGTGCTAGGGGAGAGGCGGGAGTTATAAATGAGCAGTTCTTC. Translation: CSARGEAGVINEQFF.

The V and J genes are TRBV20-1 and TRBJ1-4, with unresolved D. The CDR3 totals 14 residues. The V gene lost 2 bases and the J gene lost 4 bases, with 11 bases spanning the gap. Germline CDR1 DFQATT, CDR2 SNEGSKA (reference sequence). The CDR3 sequence is CSARSLHHNEKLFF. CDR3 coding DNA: TGCAGTGCTAGATCCCTGCATCATAATGAAAAACTGTTTTTT.

This clone was picked up a small number of times. The chain has TRBV28 and TRBJ2-7, with TRBD1 matching over 7 bases. The ends lost 9 bases at V and 6 bases at J; junction bases unmatched: 11. Germline assignment: CDR1 MDHEN and CDR2 SYDVKM. The CDR3 is 13 amino acids. This CDR3 reads CASQTGATREQYF. DNA for the CDR3: TGTGCCAGTCAAACAGGGGCTACGCGCGAGCAGTACTTC.

To note about this clone: Because the CDR3's place on the DNA is in doubt, the DNA is left out and the CDR3 is given as listed by TCRdb. This chain links TRBV11-2 with TRBJ1-1. CDR1 and CDR2 (germline): SGHAT, FQNNGV. The CDR3 is 18 residues long, ends included. The CDR3 spells CASSFYICSATQNTEAFF.